A selection of T cell receptor beta chains follows, all from one sample in a study of blood T cell repertoires in COVID-19. Clones were read by immunoSEQ multiplex PCR, and TCRdb kept only the in-frame ones, dropping some. The sample has roughly 230,000 clones, 80% to 85% seen once. Sample: PBMCs or T cells enriched from blood (not recorded which). These receptors were collected from a man over 45 who had recovered from COVID-19. Both conserved end residues are part of each CDR3. The order of the fields is V gene, J gene, D gene, clone size, CDR3 DNA, CDR3 protein. D genes are given only for firm matches. Clone size is not always given. Where it is, it says once, few, many or a class for expanded clones.

V: TRBV5-8; J: TRBJ1-2; D: TRBD1; size: NA; DNA: TGTGCCAGCAGCTTGGATGGGACAGGGGTTAACTATGGCTACACCTTC; CDR3: CASSLDGTGVNYGYTF
V: TRBV3-1/TRBV3-2; J: TRBJ1-2; D: NA; size: few; DNA: TGTGCCAGCAGTTACGGACAAGGCTATGGCTACACCTTC; CDR3: CASSYGQGYGYTF
V: TRBV27; J: TRBJ2-3; D: TRBD1; size: NA; DNA: TGTGCCAGCAGTTCGGACAGGGGCACAGATACGCAGTATTTT; CDR3: CASSSDRGTDTQYF
V: TRBV19; J: TRBJ1-1; D: TRBD1; size: few; DNA: TGTGCCAGTAGTATCCGTCCCGGGACAGGGAGCGTGGCTTTCTTT; CDR3: CASSIRPGTGSVAFF
V: TRBV6-5; J: TRBJ2-7; D: NA; size: NA; DNA: TGTGCCAGCAGCCTGGACGGACGGGAAAGGCAGTACTTC; CDR3: CASSLDGRERQYF
V: TRBV27; J: TRBJ1-1; D: TRBD1; size: NA; DNA: TGTGCCAGCAGTTCACAGGGGGGTATCGCTTTCTTT; CDR3: CASSSQGGIAFF
V: TRBV2; J: TRBJ2-4; D: TRBD1; size: NA; DNA: TGTGCCAGCAGCTCCAACGCACAGGGGGCCAAAAACATTCAGTACTTC; CDR3: CASSSNAQGAKNIQYF
V: TRBV7-9; J: TRBJ1-4; D: NA; size: NA; DNA: TGTGCCAGCAGCAATCCGCCGCAGTTGCAAAAACTGTTTTTT; CDR3: CASSNPPQLQKLFF
V: TRBV5-1; J: TRBJ2-2; D: NA; size: NA; DNA: TGCGCCAGCAGCTTAGGCTCAGGGGCAACCGGGGAGCTGTTTTTT; CDR3: CASSLGSGATGELFF
V: TRBV4-1; J: TRBJ1-5; D: NA; size: NA; DNA: TGCGCCAGCAGCCAGGACAGTAATAGCAATCAGCCCCAGCATTTT; CDR3: CASSQDSNSNQPQHF
V: TRBV6-5; J: TRBJ1-5; D: TRBD1; size: NA; DNA: TGTGCCAGCAGGGACAGGGGGCCCAATCAGCCCCAGCATTTT; CDR3: CASRDRGPNQPQHF
V: TRBV27; J: TRBJ2-7; D: TRBD1; size: NA; DNA: TGTGCCAGCAGCCGGAACCGGGACAGGGGACACGAGCAGTACTTC; CDR3: CASSRNRDRGHEQYF
V: TRBV6-5; J: TRBJ1-4; D: NA; size: once; DNA: TGTGCCAGCAGTCCTCCCCCCGACAGAAATGAAAAACTGTTTTTT; CDR3: CASSPPPDRNEKLFF
V: TRBV6-1; J: TRBJ2-5; D: TRBD1; size: NA; DNA: TGTGCCAGCAGTGCTAGCCCAGGCAGGGGGCTGCGAGAGACCCAGTACTTC; CDR3: CASSASPGRGLRETQYF
V: TRBV9; J: TRBJ2-1; D: NA; size: NA; DNA: TGTGCCAGCAGCTCAGGCTGGGATGAGCAGTTCTTC; CDR3: CASSSGWDEQFF
V: TRBV11-1; J: TRBJ1-3; D: NA; size: NA; DNA: TGTGCCAGCAGTTCATCATCGGCTGGAAACACCATATATTTT; CDR3: CASSSSSAGNTIYF
V: TRBV9; J: TRBJ2-5; D: TRBD2; size: once; DNA: TGTGCCAGCAGCGTAGGACTAGCGGGGGAAGGGGAGACCCAGTACTTC; CDR3: CASSVGLAGEGETQYF
V: TRBV28; J: TRBJ2-7; D: TRBD1; size: NA; DNA: TGTGCCAGCAGTCCGTGGCTGGGGACAGGGGACTACGAGCAGTACTTC; CDR3: CASSPWLGTGDYEQYF
V: TRBV3-1/TRBV3-2; J: TRBJ1-5; D: TRBD1; size: few; DNA: TGTGCCAGCAGCTTACGCCAAGGGACAGGGGGCAATCAGCCCCAGCATTTT; CDR3: CASSLRQGTGGNQPQHF
V: TRBV9; J: TRBJ2-3; D: TRBD2; size: once; DNA: TGTGCCAGCAGCGCCACCCCCGGGGGGGGATCCGATACGCAGTATTTT; CDR3: CASSATPGGGSDTQYF
V: TRBV9; J: TRBJ2-1; D: TRBD2; size: NA; DNA: TGTGCCAGCAGCGGGACTAGCGGTTCTTACAATGAGCAGTTCTTC; CDR3: CASSGTSGSYNEQFF
V: TRBV6-5; J: TRBJ2-5; D: NA; size: NA; DNA: TGTGCCAGCAGTTACGCGACAGACCAAGAGACCCAGTACTTC; CDR3: CASSYATDQETQYF
V: TRBV6-1; J: TRBJ1-6; D: NA; size: once; DNA: TGTGCCAGCAGTGAGGGGGGGCCTAATTCACCCCTCCACTTT; CDR3: CASSEGGPNSPLHF
V: TRBV11-2; J: TRBJ2-7; D: TRBD2; size: NA; DNA: TGTGCCAGCAGCCAGCGGGGTATTGGCTACGAGCAGTACTTC; CDR3: CASSQRGIGYEQYF
V: TRBV4-2; J: TRBJ1-6; D: NA; size: NA; DNA: TGTGCCAGCAGCCAAGAGGAGGGGACTAATTCACCCCTCCACTTT; CDR3: CASSQEEGTNSPLHF
V: TRBV21-1; J: TRBJ2-7; D: NA; size: NA; DNA: TGTGCCAGCAGCAACGCATCAGCCTACGAGCAGTACTTC; CDR3: CASSNASAYEQYF
V: TRBV2; J: TRBJ2-7; D: TRBD2; size: NA; DNA: TGTGCCAGCAGGAGACTAGCGGGAGGGTCGGACGAGCAGTACTTC; CDR3: CASRRLAGGSDEQYF
V: TRBV6-5; J: TRBJ1-2; D: NA; size: NA; DNA: TGTGCCAGCAGTCGGGCTAACTATGGCTACACCTTC; CDR3: CASSRANYGYTF
V: TRBV23-1; J: TRBJ2-3; D: TRBD1; size: NA; DNA: TGCGCCAGCAGTCAGTCGGGGACAGGGCCTAGGTGCACAGATACGCAGTATTTT; CDR3: CASSQSGTGPRCTDTQYF
V: TRBV27; J: TRBJ1-3; D: NA; size: NA; DNA: TGTGCCAGCAGTTTATCAGGGGCAGGCCTCTCTGGAAACACCATATATTTT; CDR3: CASSLSGAGLSGNTIYF
V: TRBV5-5; J: TRBJ1-3; D: NA; size: NA; DNA: TGTGCCAGCAGCCGGGGAAGCGCAGCCGGAAACACCATATATTTT; CDR3: CASSRGSAAGNTIYF
V: TRBV19; J: TRBJ2-1; D: TRBD2; size: NA; DNA: TGTGCCAGTAGTATCTATGGGCTAGCGGGATACAATGAGCAGTTCTTC; CDR3: CASSIYGLAGYNEQFF